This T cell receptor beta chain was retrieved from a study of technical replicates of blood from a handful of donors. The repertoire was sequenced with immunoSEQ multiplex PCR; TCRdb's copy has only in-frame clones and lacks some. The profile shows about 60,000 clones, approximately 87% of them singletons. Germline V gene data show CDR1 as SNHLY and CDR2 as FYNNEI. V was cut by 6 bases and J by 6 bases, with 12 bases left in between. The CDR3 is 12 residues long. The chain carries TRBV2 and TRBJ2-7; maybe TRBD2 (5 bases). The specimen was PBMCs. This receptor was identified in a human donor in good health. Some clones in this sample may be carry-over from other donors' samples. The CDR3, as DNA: TGTGCCAGCAGCGCCGACCGGGGCGAGCAGTACTTC. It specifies CASSADRGEQYF.